The present entry profiles one T cell receptor beta chain with its context. Method: immunoSEQ multiplex PCR; TCRdb's copy keeps in-frame clones and lacks some. The sample contains 150,000 to 200,000 clones, 85% to 90% of which appear only once. The trim removed 5 bases at V and 2 bases at J, leaving 10 bases unmatched. The CDR3 is 16 residues long. Germline loops: CDR1 SGHTS, CDR2 YDEGEE. These data belong to a study of control samples from healthy donors and cancer patients. Sequenced material: blood. The sequence derives from a young man in good health. This chain joins TRBV5-8 and TRBJ2-3, with 8 bases identical to TRBD2. The CDR3 sequence: CASRPRGGTPTDTQYF. CDR3 bases: TGTGCCAGCAGGCCTCGCGGGGGGACCCCCACAGATACGCAGTATTTT.